The sequence of this T cell receptor beta chain was determined in a study of CD8+CD57+ T cells in acquired aplastic anemia. Background on the study: DNA per sorted CD4+ or CD8+ sample ranged roughly 0.17 to 27.4 ug, averaging roughly 3.2 ug.

Study-wide results and limits: A set of some 28 CD8+ CDR3 sequences was shared between patients and controls, and these sequences appeared highly expressed in patients.

Using genomic DNA as the template, TCR beta VDJ and CDR3 profiling was carried out. From the reads, TCRdb called clonotypes with MiXCR, one entry per CDR3 protein. The sample has around 500,000 distinct CDR3 sequences; roughly a third are singletons. Selection for sequencing was limited to patients who had shown CD8+CD57+ cell expansion by flow cytometry. This clonotype was seen only a few times. What it binds is unknown. Trimming cost V 6 bases and J 2 bases; bases outside gene matches: 6. The CDR3 is made up of 15 amino acids. Germline V gives CDR1 SEHNR, CDR2 FQNEAQ (reference sequence). Material: sorted CD4+, CD8+, or CD8+CD57+ T cells (not recorded which) from PBMCs. The V call is TRBV7-9, the J call TRBJ1-2, with 10 bases that match TRBD1. The receptor was isolated from a human donor with aplastic anemia. The CDR3 here is CASRHGTGANYGYTF. CDR3 DNA sequence: TGTGCCAGCAGGCACGGGACAGGGGCCAACTATGGCTACACCTTC.